The sequence of this T cell receptor (beta chain) was determined in a study of OX40 agonist ivuxolimab in advanced cancers. Study context: Ivuxolimab is a fully human IgG2 antibody that activates OX40 (CD134). Every 2 weeks, patients got intravenous ivuxolimab at one of six dose levels (0.01-10 mg/kg). Three patients showed partial responses: one hepatocellular carcinoma and two cutaneous melanoma cases. Whole-study results and caveats: At 0.1 to 3.0 mg/kg, CD4+ and CD8+ blood T cells expanded clonally by week 6.

About this clone itself: Its antigen remains unknown.

The germline V gene has CDR1 SNHLY and CDR2 FYNNEI. Trimming took off 4 bases at V and 2 bases at J, with 8 bases between the two ends. The CDR3 contains 13 residues. This table comes from immunoSEQ multiplex PCR, and its TCRdb copy is limited to in-frame clones, with some not included. The sample contains more than 70,000 clones, about 84% of which appear only once. This TCR came from an adult with an advanced solid tumor such as melanoma, head and neck, liver or kidney cancer. The chain combines TRBV2 with TRBJ1-2; the D gene is possibly TRBD1 (5 bases). The starting material was CD4+ or CD8+ T cells sorted from blood, obtained in a trial of the OX40 agonist ivuxolimab. The CDR3 sequence is CASSGTLNYGYTF. CDR3 bases: TGTGCCAGCAGTGGGACACTCAACTATGGCTACACCTTC.